A selection of T cell receptor beta chains follows, all from one sample in a study of graft-versus-host responses after intestinal transplantation. TCRdb's table, derived via immunoSEQ multiplex PCR, lists solely in-frame clones and lacks some. The sample lists approximately 9,000 clones; around 93% were seen once. Sample: PBMCs, taken around 31 days after intestinal transplant. These receptors all stem from a human patient who received an intestinal transplant, so some T cells may come from the graft donor. The CDR3 runs from the conserved cysteine through the conserved F or W. D genes are given only for firm matches. The size of a clone is reported for some rows only, either as once, few or many, or as a class for expanded clones.

-,-,TRBJ1-5,TRBV7-9,CASSPQGLHQPQHF,TGTGCCAGCAGCCCTCAGGGATTGCATCAGCCCCAGCATTTT
-,TRBD1,TRBJ1-2,TRBV6-6,CASSYDRQGIYGYTF,TGTGCCAGCAGTTACGACCGACAGGGAATCTATGGCTACACCTTC
-,-,TRBJ1-4,TRBV6-1,CASTRAGSGEKLFF,TGTGCCAGCACCAGAGCGGGGAGTGGTGAAAAACTGTTTTTT
-,TRBD1,TRBJ2-2,TRBV7-9,CASSELDREWTGELFF,TGTGCCAGCAGCGAACTAGACAGGGAATGGACCGGGGAGCTGTTTTTT
once,TRBD2,TRBJ2-1,TRBV19,CASKGVAGVLSYNEQFF,TGTGCCAGTAAGGGGGTAGCGGGGGTTCTCTCCTACAATGAGCAGTTCTTC
-,TRBD1,TRBJ2-5,TRBV10-1,CASSLYRGETQYF,TGCGCCAGCAGTCTATACAGGGGAGAGACCCAGTACTTC
-,TRBD1,TRBJ1-4,TRBV7-9,CASTNRGRVANEKLFF,TGTGCCAGCACCAACAGGGGGCGGGTGGCTAATGAAAAACTGTTTTTT
-,-,TRBJ1-2,TRBV10-1,CASTPIRGRDGYTF,TGCGCCAGCACCCCAATCCGGGGGCGGGATGGCTACACCTTC
-,TRBD2,TRBJ2-5,TRBV7-2,CASSFRGVETQYF,TGTGCCAGCAGCTTCCGGGGGGTAGAGACCCAGTACTTC
-,-,TRBJ2-7,TRBV4-1,CASSQVHDGTQEQYF,TGCGCCAGCAGCCAAGTTCACGACGGGACCCAAGAGCAGTACTTC
-,TRBD2,TRBJ2-1,TRBV6-1,CASSEGRGALSDEQFF,TGTGCCAGCAGTGAAGGGCGGGGGGCCTTATCGGATGAGCAGTTCTTC
-,-,TRBJ1-2,TRBV23-1,CASSLRVEDYGYTF,TGCGCCAGCAGTCTTAGGGTCGAGGACTATGGCTACACCTTC
-,TRBD2,TRBJ2-7,TRBV9,CASSQRGGPGALDEQYF,TGTGCCAGCAGTCAGCGGGGGGGGCCAGGAGCCCTGGACGAGCAGTACTTC
-,TRBD2,TRBJ2-1,TRBV16,CASSQLAGGMNNEQFF,TGTGCCAGCAGCCAACTAGCGGGGGGGATGAACAATGAGCAGTTCTTC
-,-,TRBJ2-7,TRBV9,CASSVDGGYEQYF,TGTGCCAGCAGCGTAGACGGGGGCTACGAGCAGTACTTC
-,-,TRBJ1-1,TRBV7-5,CASSRQQTKAFF,TGTGCCAGCAGCAGACAACAGACCAAAGCTTTCTTT
-,TRBD1,TRBJ1-2,TRBV29-1,CSVTGGPPDGYTF,TGCAGCGTAACAGGGGGCCCACCTGATGGCTACACCTTC
-,TRBD1,TRBJ2-1,TRBV7-6,CASSLDLATGQGINEQFF,TGTGCCAGCAGCTTAGACCTTGCAACGGGACAGGGGATCAATGAGCAGTTCTTC
-,-,TRBJ2-3,TRBV27,CASSGLPIPDTQYF,TGTGCCAGCTCAGGGCTACCCATCCCAGATACGCAGTATTTT
-,-,TRBJ2-5,TRBV5-1,CASSLRQETQYF,TGCGCCAGCAGCTTGCGACAAGAGACCCAGTACTTC
-,-,TRBJ2-4,TRBV7-9,CASSSANEFSKNIQYF,TGTGCCAGCAGCTCAGCTAATGAGTTCTCCAAAAACATTCAGTACTTC
-,-,TRBJ2-1,TRBV7-9,CASSSDFNEQFF,TGTGCCAGCAGCTCCGACTTTAATGAGCAGTTCTTC
-,-,TRBJ2-7,TRBV11-3,CASSLMSGEYEQYF,TGTGCCAGCAGCTTAATGTCAGGGGAATACGAGCAGTACTTC
-,-,TRBJ2-1,TRBV19,CASSLMLAEVDNEQFF,TGTGCCAGTAGCCTTATGTTAGCGGAGGTTGATAATGAGCAGTTCTTC
-,-,TRBJ1-1,TRBV7-9,CASSFPQGVNTEAFF,TGTGCCAGCAGCTTCCCCCAGGGCGTGAACACTGAAGCTTTCTTT
-,-,TRBJ1-1,TRBV19,CASSIGTEAFF,TGTGCCAGTAGTATAGGCACTGAAGCTTTCTTT
-,TRBD1,TRBJ1-2,TRBV27,CASMGEGGVWGGYTF,TGTGCCAGCATGGGTGAAGGGGGCGTGTGGGGCGGCTACACCTTC
-,-,TRBJ1-1,TRBV19,CASSIRGFEAFF,TGTGCCAGTAGTATTAGGGGGTTTGAAGCTTTCTTT
-,-,TRBJ2-7,TRBV7-9,CASSSLSYEQYF,TGTGCCAGCAGCTCCCTATCCTACGAGCAGTACTTC
-,-,TRBJ1-1,TRBV4-1,CASSQEPGSGTEAFF,TGCGCCAGCAGCCAAGAACCGGGGTCAGGCACTGAAGCTTTCTTT
-,TRBD1,TRBJ2-1,TRBV5-1,CASSLYSWGQGEYNEQFF,TGCGCCAGCAGCTTGTATTCCTGGGGACAGGGGGAATACAATGAGCAGTTCTTC
-,-,TRBJ1-1,TRBV6-1,CASSGGTEAFF,TGTGCCAGCAGTGGGGGAACTGAAGCTTTCTTT
-,-,TRBJ1-1,TRBV6-6,CASEAANDYMNTEAFF,TGTGCCAGCGAGGCAGCAAACGACTACATGAACACTGAAGCTTTCTTT
-,TRBD2,TRBJ2-2,TRBV7-9,CASSLRAGGPNTGELFF,TGTGCCAGCAGCTTACGAGCGGGGGGGCCTAACACCGGGGAGCTGTTTTTT
-,-,TRBJ2-1,TRBV2,CALMGRGDNEQFF,TGTGCCCTGATGGGGAGGGGGGACAATGAGCAGTTCTTC
-,TRBD2,TRBJ2-4,TRBV9,CASSPRGGINIQYF,TGTGCCAGCAGCCCCCGGGGGGGAATAAACATTCAGTACTTC
once,TRBD1,TRBJ1-1,TRBV11-1,CASSPQTGYYAEAFF,TGTGCCAGCAGCCCCCAGACAGGGTATTACGCTGAAGCTTTCTTT
-,TRBD2,TRBJ2-3,TRBV4-2,CASSPRLAGGTDTQYF,TGTGCCAGCAGCCCTCGACTAGCGGGGGGCACAGATACGCAGTATTTT
-,-,TRBJ2-1,TRBV4-1,CASSPTLPVPQFF,TGCGCCAGCAGCCCGACTTTACCGGTCCCGCAGTTCTTC
-,-,TRBJ2-7,TRBV5-4,CASSLDSTYEQYF,TGTGCCAGCAGCTTGGACAGTACCTACGAGCAGTACTTC
-,-,TRBJ2-1,TRBV19,CASGTMGNEQFF,TGTGCCAGCGGGACGATGGGCAATGAGCAGTTCTTC
-,TRBD2,TRBJ2-1,TRBV9,CASSVSLGLAGGGYNEQFF,TGTGCCAGCAGCGTAAGCCTCGGTCTAGCGGGGGGCGGGTACAATGAGCAGTTCTTC
-,-,TRBJ2-7,TRBV9,CASVRPHPYF,TGTGCCAGCGTCAGACCCCACCCGTACTTC
-,-,TRBJ1-3,TRBV4-1,CASSQDQGTGNTIYF,TGCGCCAGCAGCCAAGATCAGGGGACGGGAAACACCATATATTTT
-,-,TRBJ2-5,TRBV10-3,CAISHSEGGETQYF,TGTGCCATCAGTCACTCGGAGGGGGGAGAGACCCAGTACTTC
-,TRBD1,TRBJ2-3,TRBV6-5,CASSKGTGSTDTQYF,TGTGCCAGCAGTAAAGGGACAGGGAGCACAGATACGCAGTATTTT
-,-,TRBJ1-2,TRBV7-9,CASSLGPPGNLFNYGYTF,TGTGCCAGCAGCTTAGGTCCCCCCGGGAATCTTTTTAACTATGGCTACACCTTC
-,-,TRBJ1-2,TRBV5-1,CASSLEGPTGGYGYTF,TGCGCCAGCAGCTTGGAAGGCCCGACGGGGGGCTATGGCTACACCTTC
few,-,TRBJ2-7,TRBV9,CASSVGSFSYEQYF,TGTGCCAGCAGCGTAGGGTCCTTCTCCTACGAGCAGTACTTC
-,-,TRBJ1-1,TRBV4-1,CASSQAAEAFF,TGCGCCAGCAGCCAAGCTGCTGAAGCTTTCTTT
-,-,TRBJ2-7,TRBV5-4,CASSPVPNSYEQYF,TGTGCCAGCAGCCCCGTACCCAACTCCTACGAGCAGTACTTC
-,TRBD1,TRBJ1-2,TRBV14,CASSHAPGGLIF,TGTGCCAGCAGCCATGCCCCAGGGGGACTTATCTTC
once,TRBD1,TRBJ2-3,TRBV5-4,CASSTRDRGRDTQYF,TGTGCCAGCAGCACCCGGGACAGGGGAAGGGATACGCAGTATTTT